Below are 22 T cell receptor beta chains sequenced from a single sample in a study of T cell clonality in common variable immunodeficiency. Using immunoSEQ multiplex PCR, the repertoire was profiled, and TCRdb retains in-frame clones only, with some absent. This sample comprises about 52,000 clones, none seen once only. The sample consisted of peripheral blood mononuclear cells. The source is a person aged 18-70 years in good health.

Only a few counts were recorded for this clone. CDR3 protein: CAARTSGSYDYTF. The CDR3 bases that were read are TGTGCCGCGCGGACTAGCGGATCCTACGAC. The chain employs TRBV6-2 or TRBV6-3 and TRBJ1-2; D is unresolved. With the read ending 3 residues before the CDR3 end, the germline J gene is used to fill in that end. Germline V lookup: CDR1 MNHEY, CDR2 SVGEGT. CDR3 length: 13 residues.

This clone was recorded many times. CDR3 loop: CSPLVWGPDTQYF. CDR3 DNA (partial): TGCAGCCCTCTAGTCTGGGGGCCGGATACG. The J gene is TRBJ2-3, the V gene TRBV29-1; a weak D match, TRBD1 (6 bases). The read ends 3 residues early relative to the CDR3; the germline J gene fills the gap. Germline loops: CDR1 SQVTM, CDR2 ANQGSEA. V dropped 8 bases and J dropped 6 bases, with 18 bases sitting between them. The CDR3 has 13 amino acids.

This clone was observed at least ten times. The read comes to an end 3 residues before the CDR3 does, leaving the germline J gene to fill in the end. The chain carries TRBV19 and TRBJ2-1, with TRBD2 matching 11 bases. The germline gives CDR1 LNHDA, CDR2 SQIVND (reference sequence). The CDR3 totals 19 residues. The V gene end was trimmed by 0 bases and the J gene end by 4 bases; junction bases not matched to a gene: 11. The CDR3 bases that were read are TGTGCCAGTAGTATAGACGGTGGGTCCGGGACTAGCGGTTACAATGAG. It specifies CASSIDGGSGTSGYNE. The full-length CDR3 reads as CASSIDGGSGTSGYNEQFF.

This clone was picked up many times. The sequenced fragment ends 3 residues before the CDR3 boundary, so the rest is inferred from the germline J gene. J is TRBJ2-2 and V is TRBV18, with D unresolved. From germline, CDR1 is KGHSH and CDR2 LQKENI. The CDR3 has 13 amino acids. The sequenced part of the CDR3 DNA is TGTGCCAGCTCTTGGGCCAACCTCGAAAAG. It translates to CASSWANLEK. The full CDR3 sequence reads CASSWANLEKLFF.

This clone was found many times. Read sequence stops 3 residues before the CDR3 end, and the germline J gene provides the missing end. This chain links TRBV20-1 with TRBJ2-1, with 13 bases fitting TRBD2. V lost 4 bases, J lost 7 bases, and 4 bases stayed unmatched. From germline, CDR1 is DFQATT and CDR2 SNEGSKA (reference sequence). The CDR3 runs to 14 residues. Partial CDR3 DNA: TGCAGTGCTATCTCGACTAGCGGGGGGAATGAG. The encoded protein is CSAISTSGGNE. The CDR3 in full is CSAISTSGGNEQFF.

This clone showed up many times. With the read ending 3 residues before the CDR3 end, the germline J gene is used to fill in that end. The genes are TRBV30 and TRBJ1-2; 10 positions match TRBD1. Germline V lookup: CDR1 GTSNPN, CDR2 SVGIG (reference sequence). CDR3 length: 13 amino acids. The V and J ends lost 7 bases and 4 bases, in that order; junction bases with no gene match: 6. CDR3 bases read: TGTGCCTATAGGGACAGGGGAACCTATGGC. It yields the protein CAYRDRGTYG. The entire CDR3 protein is CAYRDRGTYGYTF.

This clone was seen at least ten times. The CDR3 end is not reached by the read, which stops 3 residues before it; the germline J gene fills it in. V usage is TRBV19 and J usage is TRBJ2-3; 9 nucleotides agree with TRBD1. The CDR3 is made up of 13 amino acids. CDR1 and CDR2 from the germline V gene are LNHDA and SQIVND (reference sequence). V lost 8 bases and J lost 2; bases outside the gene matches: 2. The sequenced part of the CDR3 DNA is TGTGCCAGTGGACAGGGGTACACAGATACG. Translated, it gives CASGQGYTDT. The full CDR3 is CASGQGYTDTQYF.

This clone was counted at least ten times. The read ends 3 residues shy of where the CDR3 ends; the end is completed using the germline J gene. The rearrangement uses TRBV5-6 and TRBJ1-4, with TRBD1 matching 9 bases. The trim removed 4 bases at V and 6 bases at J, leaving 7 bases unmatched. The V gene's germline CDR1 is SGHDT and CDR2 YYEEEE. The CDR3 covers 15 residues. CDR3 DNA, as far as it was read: TGTGCCAGCAGCGTCACAGGGGGCGCGGATGAAAAA. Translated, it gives CASSVTGGADEK. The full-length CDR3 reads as CASSVTGGADEKLFF.

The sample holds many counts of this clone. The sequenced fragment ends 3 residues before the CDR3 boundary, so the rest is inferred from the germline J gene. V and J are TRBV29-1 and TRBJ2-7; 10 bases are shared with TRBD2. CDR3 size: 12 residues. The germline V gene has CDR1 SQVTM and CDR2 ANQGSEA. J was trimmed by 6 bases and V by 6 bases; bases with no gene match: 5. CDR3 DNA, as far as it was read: TGCAGCGTCAAGAGCGGGGGGGGCGAG. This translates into CSVKSGGGE. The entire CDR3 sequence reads CSVKSGGGEQYF.

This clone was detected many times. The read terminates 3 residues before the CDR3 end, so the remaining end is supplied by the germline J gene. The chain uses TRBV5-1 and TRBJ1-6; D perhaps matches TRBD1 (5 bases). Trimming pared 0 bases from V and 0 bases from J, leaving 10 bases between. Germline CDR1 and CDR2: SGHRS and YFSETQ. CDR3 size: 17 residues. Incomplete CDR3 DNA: TGCGCCAGCAGCTTGGGGGGGGGTAACTCCTATAATTCACCC. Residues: CASSLGGGNSYNSP. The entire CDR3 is CASSLGGGNSYNSPLHF.

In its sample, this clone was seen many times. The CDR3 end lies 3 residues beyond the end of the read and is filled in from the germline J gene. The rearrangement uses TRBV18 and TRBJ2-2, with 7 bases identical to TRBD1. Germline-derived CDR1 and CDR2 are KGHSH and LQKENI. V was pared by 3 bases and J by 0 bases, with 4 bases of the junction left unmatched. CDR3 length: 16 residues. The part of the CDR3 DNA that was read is TGTGCCAGCTCACCCTCAGGGGGATCGAACACCGGGGAG. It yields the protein CASSPSGGSNTGE. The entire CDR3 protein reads CASSPSGGSNTGELFF.

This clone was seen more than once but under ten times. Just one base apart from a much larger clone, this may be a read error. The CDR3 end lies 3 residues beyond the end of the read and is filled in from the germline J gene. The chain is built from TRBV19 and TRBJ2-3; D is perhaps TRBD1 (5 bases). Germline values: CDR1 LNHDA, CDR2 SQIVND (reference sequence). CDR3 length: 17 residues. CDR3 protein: CASSTGKGYFWGQPQYF. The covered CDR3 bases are TGTGCCAGTAGTACAGGCAAGGGGTACTTTTGGGGTCAGCCG.

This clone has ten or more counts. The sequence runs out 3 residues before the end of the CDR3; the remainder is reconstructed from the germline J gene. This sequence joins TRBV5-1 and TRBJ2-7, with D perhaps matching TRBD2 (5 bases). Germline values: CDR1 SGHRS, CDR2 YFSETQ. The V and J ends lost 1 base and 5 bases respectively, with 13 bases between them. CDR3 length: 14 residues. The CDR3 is CASSLSPSGDEQYF. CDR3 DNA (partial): TGCGCCAGCAGCTTGAGCCCCTCCGGGGACGAG.

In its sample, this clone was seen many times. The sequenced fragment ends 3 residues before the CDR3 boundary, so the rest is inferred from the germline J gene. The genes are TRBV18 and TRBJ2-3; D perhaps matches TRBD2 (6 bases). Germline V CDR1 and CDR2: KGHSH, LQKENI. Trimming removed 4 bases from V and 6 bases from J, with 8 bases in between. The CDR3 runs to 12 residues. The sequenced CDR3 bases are TGTGCCAGCTCACGGGACTCGGATACG. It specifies CASSRDSDT. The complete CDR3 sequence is CASSRDSDTQYF.

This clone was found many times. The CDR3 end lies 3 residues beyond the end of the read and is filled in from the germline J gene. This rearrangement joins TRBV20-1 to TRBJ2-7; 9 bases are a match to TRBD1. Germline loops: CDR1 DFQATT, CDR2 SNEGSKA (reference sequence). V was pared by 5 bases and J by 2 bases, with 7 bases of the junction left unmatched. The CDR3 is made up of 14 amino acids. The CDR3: CSALQGQGTYEQYF. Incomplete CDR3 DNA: TGCAGTGCTCTACAGGGACAGGGAACCTACGAG.

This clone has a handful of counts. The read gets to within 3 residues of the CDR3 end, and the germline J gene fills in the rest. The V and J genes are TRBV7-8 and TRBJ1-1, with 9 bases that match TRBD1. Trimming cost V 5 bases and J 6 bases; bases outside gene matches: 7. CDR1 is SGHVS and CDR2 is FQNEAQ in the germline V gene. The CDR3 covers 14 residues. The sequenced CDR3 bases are TGTGCCAGCAGCCCCGGGACAGGGATTTCTGAA. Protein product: CASSPGTGISE. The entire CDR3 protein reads CASSPGTGISEAFF.

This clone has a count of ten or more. The CDR3 bases that were read are TGTGCCAGTAACTCCGGGACAGGGACCCCCTACGAG. Translating gives CASNSGTGTPYE. The CDR3 reads in full as CASNSGTGTPYEQYF. The chain couples TRBV19 to TRBJ2-7; the match to TRBD1 covers 9 bases. The read ends 3 residues early relative to the CDR3; the germline J gene fills the gap. V gave up 7 bases and J gave up 2 bases; unmatched junction bases: 9. CDR1 and CDR2 (germline): LNHDA, SQIVND (reference sequence). CDR3 size: 15 residues.

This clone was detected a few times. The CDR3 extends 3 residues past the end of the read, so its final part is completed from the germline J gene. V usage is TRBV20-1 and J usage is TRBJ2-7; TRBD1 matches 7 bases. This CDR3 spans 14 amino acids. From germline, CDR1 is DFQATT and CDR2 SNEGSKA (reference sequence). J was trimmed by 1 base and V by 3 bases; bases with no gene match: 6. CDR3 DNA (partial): TGCAGTGCTAGCCTAGGGGGCCCTTCCTACGAG. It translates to CSASLGGPSYE. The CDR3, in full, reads CSASLGGPSYEQYF.

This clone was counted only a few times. The CDR3 is CASSLTGYTEAFF. The CDR3 bases that were read are TGTGCCAGCAGCTTAACAGGGTACACTGAA. This chain links TRBV7-2 with TRBJ1-1; D perhaps matches TRBD1 (6 bases). The read ends 3 residues early relative to the CDR3; the germline J gene fills the gap. CDR1 is SGHTA and CDR2 is FQGNSA in the germline V gene. The CDR3 spans 13 residues. Trimming took 2 bases from V and 3 from J, leaving 7 bases between them. The variable domain in full, completed from reference TRBV7-2 and TRBJ1-1, reads GAGVSQSPSNKVTEKGKDVELRCDPISGHTALYWYRQSLGQGLEFLIYFQGNSAPDKSGLPSDRFSAERTGGSVSTLTIQRTQQEDSAVYLCASSLTGYTEAFFGQGTRLTVV.

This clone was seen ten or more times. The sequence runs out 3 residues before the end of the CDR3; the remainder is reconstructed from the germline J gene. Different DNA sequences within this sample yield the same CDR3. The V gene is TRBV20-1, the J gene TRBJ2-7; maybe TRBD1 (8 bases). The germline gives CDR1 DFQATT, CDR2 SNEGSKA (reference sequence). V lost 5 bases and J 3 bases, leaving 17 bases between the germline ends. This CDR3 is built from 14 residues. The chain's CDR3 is CSALRTGRGYEQYF. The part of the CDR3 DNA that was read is TGCAGTGCTTTGAGGACAGGGAGGGGCTACGAG.

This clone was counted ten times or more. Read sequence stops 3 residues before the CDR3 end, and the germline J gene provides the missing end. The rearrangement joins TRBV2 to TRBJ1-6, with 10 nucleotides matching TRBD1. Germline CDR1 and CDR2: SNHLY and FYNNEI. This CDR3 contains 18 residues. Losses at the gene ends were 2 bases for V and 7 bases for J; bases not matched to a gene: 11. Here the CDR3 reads CASSEYWGRDRGNSPLHF. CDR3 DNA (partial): TGTGCCAGCAGTGAATATTGGGGTCGGGACAGGGGAAATTCACCC.

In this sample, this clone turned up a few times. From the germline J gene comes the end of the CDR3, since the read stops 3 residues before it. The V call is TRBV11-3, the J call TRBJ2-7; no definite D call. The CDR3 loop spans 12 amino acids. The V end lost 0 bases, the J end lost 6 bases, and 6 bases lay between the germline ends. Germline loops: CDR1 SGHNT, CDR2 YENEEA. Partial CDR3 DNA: TGTGCCAGCAGCTTAGATAAGGGCGAG. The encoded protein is CASSLDKGE. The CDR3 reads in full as CASSLDKGEQYF.